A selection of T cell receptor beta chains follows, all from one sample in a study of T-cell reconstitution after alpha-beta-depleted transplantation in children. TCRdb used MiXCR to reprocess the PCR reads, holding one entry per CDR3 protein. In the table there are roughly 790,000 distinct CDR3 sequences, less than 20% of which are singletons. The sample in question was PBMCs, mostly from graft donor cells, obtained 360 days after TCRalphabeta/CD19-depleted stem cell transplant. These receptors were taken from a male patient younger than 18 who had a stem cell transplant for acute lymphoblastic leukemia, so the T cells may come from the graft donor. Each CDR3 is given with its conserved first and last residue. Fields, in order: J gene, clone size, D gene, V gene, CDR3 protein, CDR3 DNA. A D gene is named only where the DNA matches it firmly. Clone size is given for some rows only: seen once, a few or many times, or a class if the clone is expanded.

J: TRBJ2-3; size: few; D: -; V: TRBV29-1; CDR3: CSVVAGSTDTQYF; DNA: TGCAGCGTTGTTGCGGGAAGCACAGATACGCAGTATTTT
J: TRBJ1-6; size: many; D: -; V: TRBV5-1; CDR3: CASSSDSYNSPLHF; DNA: TGCGCCAGCAGCTCCGACAGCTATAATTCACCCCTCCACTTT
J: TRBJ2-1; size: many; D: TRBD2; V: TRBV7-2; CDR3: CASSLEAGGWENEQFF; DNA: TGTGCCAGCAGCTTAGAAGCGGGAGGATGGGAGAATGAGCAGTTCTTC
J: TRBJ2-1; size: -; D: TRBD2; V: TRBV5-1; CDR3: CASSLGLAGLGYNEQFF; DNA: TGCGCCAGCAGCTTGGGTCTAGCGGGACTTGGCTACAATGAGCAGTTCTTC
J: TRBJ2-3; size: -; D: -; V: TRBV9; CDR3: CASSGGLPDTQYF; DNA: TGTGCCAGCAGCGGGGGACTCCCAGATACGCAGTATTTT
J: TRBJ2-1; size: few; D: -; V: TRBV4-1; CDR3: CASSVRLYARANEQFF; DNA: TGCGCCAGCAGCGTCCGACTCTACGCACGGGCGAATGAGCAGTTCTTC
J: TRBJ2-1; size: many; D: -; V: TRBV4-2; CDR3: CASSQDGGVSYNEQFF; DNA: TGTGCCAGCAGCCAAGATGGAGGGGTTTCATACAATGAGCAGTTCTTC
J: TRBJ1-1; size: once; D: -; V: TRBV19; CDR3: CASTSLGTGATEAFF; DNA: TGTGCCAGTACCTCACTGGGGACTGGGGCTACTGAAGCTTTCTTT
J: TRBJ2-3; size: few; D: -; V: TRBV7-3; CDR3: CASSSATGDTQYF; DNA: TGTGCCAGCAGCTCCGCTACGGGGGATACGCAGTATTTT
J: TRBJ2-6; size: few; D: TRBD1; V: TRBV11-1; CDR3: CASSFRDRGFSGANVLTF; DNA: TGTGCCAGCAGCTTCAGGGACAGGGGTTTCTCTGGGGCCAACGTCCTGACTTTC
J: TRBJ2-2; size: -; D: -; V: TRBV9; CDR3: CASSAPGQLSTGELFF; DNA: TGTGCCAGCAGCGCCCCTGGACAGTTAAGCACCGGGGAGCTGTTTTTT
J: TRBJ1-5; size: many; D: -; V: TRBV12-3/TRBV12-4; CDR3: CASRSSAGASNQPQHF; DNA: TGTGCCAGCAGATCCTCCGCCGGGGCGAGCAATCAGCCCCAGCATTTT
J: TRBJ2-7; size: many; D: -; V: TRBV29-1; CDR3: CSVSEDYEQYF; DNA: TGCAGCGTTAGTGAGGACTACGAGCAGTACTTC
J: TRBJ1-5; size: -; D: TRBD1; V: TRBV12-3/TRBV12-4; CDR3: CASSFGTGGYSNQPQHF; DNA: TGTGCCAGCAGTTTTGGGACAGGGGGCTATAGCAATCAGCCCCAGCATTTT
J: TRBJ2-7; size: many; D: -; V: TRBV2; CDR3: CASTRADTYEQYF; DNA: TGTGCCAGCACGAGGGCGGACACCTACGAGCAGTACTTC
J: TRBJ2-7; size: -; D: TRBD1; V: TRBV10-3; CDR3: CAISDQGAGEQYF; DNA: TGTGCCATCAGTGACCAGGGGGCGGGCGAGCAGTACTTC
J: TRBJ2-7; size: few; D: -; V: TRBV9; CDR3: CASKGEVDEQYF; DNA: TGTGCCAGCAAAGGGGAGGTGGACGAGCAGTACTTC
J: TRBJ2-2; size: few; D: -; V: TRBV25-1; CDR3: CASSPNRGGYAGELFF; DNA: TGTGCCAGCAGTCCTAACAGGGGGGGATACGCCGGGGAGCTGTTTTTT
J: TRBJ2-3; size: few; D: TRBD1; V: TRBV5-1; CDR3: CASSRDRAFADTQYF; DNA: TGCGCCAGCAGCCGGGACAGGGCTTTCGCAGATACGCAGTATTTT
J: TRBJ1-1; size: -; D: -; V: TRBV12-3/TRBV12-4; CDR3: CASSLEGQGVNTEAFF; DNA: TGTGCCAGCAGTTTAGAGGGGCAGGGAGTGAACACTGAAGCTTTCTTT
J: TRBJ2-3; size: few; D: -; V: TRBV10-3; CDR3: CAISEGESTDTQYF; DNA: TGTGCCATCAGTGAAGGGGAGAGCACAGATACGCAGTATTTT
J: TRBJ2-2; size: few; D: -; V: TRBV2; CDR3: CASSEERAGPAPTGELFF; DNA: TGTGCCAGCAGTGAGGAACGAGCGGGTCCAGCGCCCACCGGGGAGCTGTTTTTT
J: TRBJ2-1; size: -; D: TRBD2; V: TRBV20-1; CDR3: CSARVWTSGIGGQFF; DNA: TGCAGTGCTAGAGTATGGACTAGCGGGATAGGCGGGCAGTTCTTC
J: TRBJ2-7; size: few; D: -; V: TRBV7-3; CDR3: CASSLNPSATYEQYF; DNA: TGTGCCAGCAGCTTAAATCCTAGCGCAACCTACGAGCAGTACTTC
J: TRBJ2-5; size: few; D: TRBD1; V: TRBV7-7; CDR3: CASSFQGVETQYF; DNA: TGTGCCAGCAGCTTCCAGGGGGTCGAGACCCAGTACTTC
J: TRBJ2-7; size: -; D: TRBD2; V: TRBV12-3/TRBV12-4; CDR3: CASSRTSGRSRNEQYF; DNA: TGTGCCAGCAGTCGGACTAGCGGGAGAAGTAGGAACGAGCAGTACTTC
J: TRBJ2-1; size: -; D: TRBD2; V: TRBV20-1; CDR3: CSARDPSGGSYNEQFF; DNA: TGCAGTGCTAGAGATCCTAGCGGCGGCTCCTACAATGAGCAGTTCTTC
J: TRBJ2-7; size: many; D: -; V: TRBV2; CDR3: CASIGDRRIYEQYF; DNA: TGTGCCAGCATTGGCGACAGGAGAATCTACGAGCAGTACTTC
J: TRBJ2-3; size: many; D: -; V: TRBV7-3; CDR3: CASSASGRDTQYF; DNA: TGTGCCAGCAGCGCGTCAGGGCGGGATACGCAGTATTTT
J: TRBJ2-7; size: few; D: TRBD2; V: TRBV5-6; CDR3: CASSSPHGTSGTPYEQYF; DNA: TGTGCCAGCAGCTCCCCCCACGGGACTAGCGGAACCCCCTACGAGCAGTACTTC
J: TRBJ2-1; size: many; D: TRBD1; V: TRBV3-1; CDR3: CASSQAGGNEQFF; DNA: TGTGCCAGCAGCCAAGCAGGGGGCAATGAGCAGTTCTTC
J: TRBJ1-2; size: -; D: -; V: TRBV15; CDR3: CATSRDLWFYTF; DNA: TGTGCCACCAGCAGGGATTTATGGTTCTACACCTTC
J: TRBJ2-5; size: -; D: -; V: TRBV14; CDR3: CASSQDMTAKYF; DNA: TGTGCCAGCAGCCAAGATATGACAGCCAAGTACTTC
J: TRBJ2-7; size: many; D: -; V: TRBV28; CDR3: CASSPRTVPSYEQYF; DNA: TGTGCCAGCAGTCCCCGGACAGTTCCCTCCTACGAGCAGTACTTC
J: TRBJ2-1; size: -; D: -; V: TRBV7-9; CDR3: CASSSLRNNEQFF; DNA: TGTGCCAGCAGCTCCCTCAGAAACAATGAGCAGTTCTTC
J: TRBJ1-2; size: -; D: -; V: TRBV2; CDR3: CASSEQPYGYTF; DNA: TGTGCCAGCAGTGAACAGCCCTATGGCTACACCTTC
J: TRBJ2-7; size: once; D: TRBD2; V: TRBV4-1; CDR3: CASSPGGLTSGTYEQYF; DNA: TGCGCCAGCAGCCCTGGCGGTTTGACTAGCGGTACCTACGAGCAGTACTTC
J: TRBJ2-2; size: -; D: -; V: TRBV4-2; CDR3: CASRKAPAFNTGELFF; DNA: TGTGCCAGCAGGAAGGCGCCCGCCTTTAACACCGGGGAGCTGTTTTTT
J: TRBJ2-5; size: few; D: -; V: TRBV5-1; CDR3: CASSSRQVETQYF; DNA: TGCGCCAGCAGCTCAAGACAGGTAGAGACCCAGTACTTC